The entry below gives a single TCR beta chain sequence along with its context. Its antigen target is currently unknown. No qualities accompany the bases; no much larger clone lies one base away. What this sample's time point label stands for: 180 days after allo-HCT. Blood from recipients was drawn roughly 28 days before transplant, then again at days 30, 100 and 180 after transplant. Using Nuclei Lysis Solution, genomic DNA was extracted from unfractionated peripheral blood mononuclear cells that were either fresh or cryopreserved. This entry comes from a study of T cell clonotyping in hematopoietic cell transplantation (dated by TCRdb to about 2021). Regarding the research as a whole: A total of some 130 blood samples were collected in the study from roughly 33 consecutive transplant recipients and their related donors. Recruitment of patients ran from late 2015 to early 2017, and follow-up continued until late 2020 or until death.

TCR beta CDR3 regions were amplified from genomic DNA with the immunoSEQ assay, a bias-controlled multiplex PCR using V- and J-specific primers. A second PCR step added a proprietary barcode and Illumina adapter sequences to the CDR3 amplicons. An Illumina MiSeq instrument was used to sequence the CDR3 libraries. In the paper's pipeline: immunoSEQ Analyzer 3.0 was used for export and quality control, with R Bioconductor and Immunarch used for downstream analyses. Repertoire metrics were calculated using only productive rearrangements within the normalized downsampled data set. In the normalized cohort, clonotypes with more than 5 templates were defined as pathologically expanded. The Inverse Simpson Index served as the measure of repertoire diversity. To capture all clonotypes, the CMV-specificity analyses were run on the non-normalized data set. In its TCRdb copy, this immuneACCESS table keeps in-frame sequences only and misses some clones. Where compared with another copy, unresolved V genes explain less than half of these, and the others have no known cause. The V and J calls and clone size are taken from that table; D and trimming were inferred from the DNA. Across this sample there are 5,000 to 6,500 clones, with roughly nine tenths seen only once. The ten top clones hold roughly 15% of the sample.

What the study reported, not specific to this receptor: Just a small fraction of recipient repertoires overlapped with donor repertoires, and more than 95% appeared de novo at the given depth. Broader TCR repertoire diversity after transplant was predicted by Inverse Simpson Index values from donors and from recipients before transplant. After transplant, TCR diversity in recipients dropped, and pathologically expanded clonotypes increased progressively from day 30 to day 180. The sample size was limited, and because cells were not sorted, the contributions of CD4 and CD8 repertoires could not be separated.

The clonotype comes from a female patient aged 50-65 years who had an allogeneic stem cell transplant from an unrelated donor, so the T cells may come from the graft donor. Some clones in this sample may be carry-over from other donors' samples. The starting material was peripheral blood mononuclear cells, obtained 180 days after allogeneic stem cell transplant.

The CDR3 sequence is CASSLVSADGAFF. The sequence in DNA is TGTGCCAGCAGCTTAGTTTCGGCGGACGGAGCTTTCTTT. The chain joins TRBV11-2 to TRBJ1-1; the D segment cannot be called with confidence. The germline V gene supplies CDR1 SGHAT and CDR2 FQNNGV. V loses 1 base of germline sequence and J loses 10 bases, and the interval between the two ends is 13 bases. The CDR3 covers 13 residues, taking in both the cysteine and the phenylalanine. Only the CDR3 DNA stays, 39 bases, in frame from base 1.